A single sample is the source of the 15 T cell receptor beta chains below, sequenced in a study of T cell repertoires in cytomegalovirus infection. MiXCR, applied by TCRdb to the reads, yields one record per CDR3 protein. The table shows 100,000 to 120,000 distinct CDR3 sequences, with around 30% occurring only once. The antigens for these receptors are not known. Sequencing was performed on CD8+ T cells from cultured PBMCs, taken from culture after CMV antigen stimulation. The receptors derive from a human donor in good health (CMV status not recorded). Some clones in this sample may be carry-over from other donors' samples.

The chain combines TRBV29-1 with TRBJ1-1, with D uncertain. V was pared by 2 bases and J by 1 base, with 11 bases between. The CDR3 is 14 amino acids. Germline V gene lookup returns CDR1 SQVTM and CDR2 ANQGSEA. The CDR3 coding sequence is TGCAGCGTTGAAAGGCAGGAAGGGAACACTGAAGCTTTCTTT. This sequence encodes CSVERQEGNTEAFF.

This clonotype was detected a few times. The CDR3 DNA follows: TGTGCCAGCAGATCAGGGTCTTGGGAAGCTTTCTTT. This translates into CASRSGSWEAFF. The J gene is TRBJ1-1, the V gene TRBV5-4; a weak D match, TRBD1 (5 bases). Germline V CDR1 and CDR2: SGHNT, YYREEE (reference sequence). This CDR3 has 12 amino acids. V was shortened by 5 bases and J by 8 bases, with 13 bases between the two germline ends.

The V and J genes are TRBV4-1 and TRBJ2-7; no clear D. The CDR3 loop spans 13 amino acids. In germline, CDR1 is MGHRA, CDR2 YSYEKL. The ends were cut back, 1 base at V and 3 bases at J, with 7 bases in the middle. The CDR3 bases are TGCGCCAGCAGCCAAGGTCGAAGCTACGAGCAGTACTTC. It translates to CASSQGRSYEQYF.

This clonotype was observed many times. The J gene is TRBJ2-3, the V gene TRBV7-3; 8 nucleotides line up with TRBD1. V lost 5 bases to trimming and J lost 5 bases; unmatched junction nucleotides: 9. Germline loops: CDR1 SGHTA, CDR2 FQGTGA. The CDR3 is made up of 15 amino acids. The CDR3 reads CASSAIQGAGDTQYF. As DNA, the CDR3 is TGTGCCAGCAGCGCGATCCAGGGGGCAGGAGATACGCAGTATTTT. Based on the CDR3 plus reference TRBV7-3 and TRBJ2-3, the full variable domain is GAGVSQTPSNKVTEKGKYVELRCDPISGHTALYWYRQSLGQGPEFLIYFQGTGAADDSGLPNDRFFAVRPEGSVSTLKIQRTERGDSAVYLCASSAIQGAGDTQYFGPGTRLTVL.

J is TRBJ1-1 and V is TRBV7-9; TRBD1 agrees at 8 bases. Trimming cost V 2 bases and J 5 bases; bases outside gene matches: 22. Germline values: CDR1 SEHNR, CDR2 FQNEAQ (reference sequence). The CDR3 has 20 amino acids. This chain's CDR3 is CASSLPNIRGRGGMGTEAFF. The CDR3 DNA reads TGTGCCAGCAGCTTACCGAACATCAGGGGGCGCGGGGGGATGGGAACTGAAGCTTTCTTT. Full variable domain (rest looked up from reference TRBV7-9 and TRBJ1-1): DTGVSQNPRHKITKRGQNVTFRCDPISEHNRLYWYRQTLGQGPEFLTYFQNEAQLEKSRLLSDRFSAERPKGSFSTLEIQRTEQGDSAMYLCASSLPNIRGRGGMGTEAFFGQGTRLTVV.

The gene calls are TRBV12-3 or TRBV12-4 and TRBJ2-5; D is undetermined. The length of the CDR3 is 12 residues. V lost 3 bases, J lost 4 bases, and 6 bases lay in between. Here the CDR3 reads CASSFSGETQYF. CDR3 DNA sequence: TGTGCCAGCAGTTTTTCCGGAGAGACCCAGTACTTC.

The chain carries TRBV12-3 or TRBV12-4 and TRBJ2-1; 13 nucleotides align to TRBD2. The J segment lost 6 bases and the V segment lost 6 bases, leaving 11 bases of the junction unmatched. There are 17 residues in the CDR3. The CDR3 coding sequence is TGTGCCAGCAGCCGAACTAGCGGGGGGGCTTTTTTCAATGAGCAGTTCTTC. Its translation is CASSRTSGGAFFNEQFF.

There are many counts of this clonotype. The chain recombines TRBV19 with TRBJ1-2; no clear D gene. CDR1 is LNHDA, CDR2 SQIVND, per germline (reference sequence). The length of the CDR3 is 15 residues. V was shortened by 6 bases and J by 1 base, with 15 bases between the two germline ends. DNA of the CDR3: TGTGCCAGTAGCTTCGGACTCCTCCTTAACTATGGCTACACCTTC. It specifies CASSFGLLLNYGYTF.

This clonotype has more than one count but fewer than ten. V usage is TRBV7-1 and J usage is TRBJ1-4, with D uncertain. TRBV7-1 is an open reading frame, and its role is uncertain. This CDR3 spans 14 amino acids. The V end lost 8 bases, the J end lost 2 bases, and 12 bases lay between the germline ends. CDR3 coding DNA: TGTGCCAGCGACCCCGTAGGGACTAATGAAAAACTGTTTTTT. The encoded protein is CASDPVGTNEKLFF.

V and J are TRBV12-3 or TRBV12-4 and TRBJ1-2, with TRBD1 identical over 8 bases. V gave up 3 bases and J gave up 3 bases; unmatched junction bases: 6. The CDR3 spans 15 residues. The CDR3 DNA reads TGTGCCAGCAGTTTCGGCAGGGGGCAAGACTATGGCTACACCTTC. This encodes CASSFGRGQDYGYTF.

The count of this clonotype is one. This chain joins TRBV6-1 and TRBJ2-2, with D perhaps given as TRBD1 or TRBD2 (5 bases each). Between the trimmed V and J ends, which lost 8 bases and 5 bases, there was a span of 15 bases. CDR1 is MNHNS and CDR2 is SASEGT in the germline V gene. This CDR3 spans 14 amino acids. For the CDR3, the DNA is TGTGCCAGCGGGGACGAGGACGGGACCGGGGAGCTGTTTTTT. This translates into CASGDEDGTGELFF.

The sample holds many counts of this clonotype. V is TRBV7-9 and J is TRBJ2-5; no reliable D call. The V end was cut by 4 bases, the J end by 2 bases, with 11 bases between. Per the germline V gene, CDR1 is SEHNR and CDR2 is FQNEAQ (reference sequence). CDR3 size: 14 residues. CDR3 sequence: CASSSPTRQETQYF. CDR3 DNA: TGTGCCAGCAGCTCCCCTACCAGACAAGAGACCCAGTACTTC.

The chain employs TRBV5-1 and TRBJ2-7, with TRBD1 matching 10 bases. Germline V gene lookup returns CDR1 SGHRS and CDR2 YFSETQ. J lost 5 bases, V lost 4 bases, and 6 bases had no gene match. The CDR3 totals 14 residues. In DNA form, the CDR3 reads TGCGCCAGCAGCCCGGGACAGGGGAGCGACGAGCAGTACTTC. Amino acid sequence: CASSPGQGSDEQYF.

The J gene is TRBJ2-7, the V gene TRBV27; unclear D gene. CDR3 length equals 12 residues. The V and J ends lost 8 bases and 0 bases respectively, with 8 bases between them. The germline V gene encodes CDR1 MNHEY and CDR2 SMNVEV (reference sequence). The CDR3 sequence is CASSDVSYEQYF. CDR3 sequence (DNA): TGTGCCAGCTCGGACGTCTCCTACGAGCAGTACTTC.

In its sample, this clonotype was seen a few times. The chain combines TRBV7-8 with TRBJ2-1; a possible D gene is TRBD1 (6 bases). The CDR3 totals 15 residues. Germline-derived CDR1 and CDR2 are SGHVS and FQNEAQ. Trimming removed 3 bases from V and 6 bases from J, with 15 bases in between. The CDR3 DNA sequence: TGTGCCAGCAGCTTTTTGGGGGCGAGGTCCAATGAGCAGTTCTTC. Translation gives CASSFLGARSNEQFF.